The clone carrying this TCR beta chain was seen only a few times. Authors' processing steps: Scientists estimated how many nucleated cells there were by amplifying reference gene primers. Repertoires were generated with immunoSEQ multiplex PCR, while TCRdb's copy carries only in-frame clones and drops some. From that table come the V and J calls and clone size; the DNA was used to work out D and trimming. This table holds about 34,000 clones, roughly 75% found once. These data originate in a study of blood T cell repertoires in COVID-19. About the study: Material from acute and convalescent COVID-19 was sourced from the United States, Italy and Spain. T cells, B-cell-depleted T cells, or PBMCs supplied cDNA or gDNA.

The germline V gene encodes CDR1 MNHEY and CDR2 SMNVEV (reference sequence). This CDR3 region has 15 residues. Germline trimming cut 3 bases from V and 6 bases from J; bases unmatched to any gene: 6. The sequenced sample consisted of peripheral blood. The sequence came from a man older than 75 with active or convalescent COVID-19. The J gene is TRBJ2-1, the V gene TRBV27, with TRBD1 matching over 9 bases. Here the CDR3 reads CASSFLSTGGNEQFF. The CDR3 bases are TGTGCCAGCAGTTTTCTCTCGACAGGGGGCAATGAGCAGTTCTTC.